A selection of T cell receptor beta chains follows, all from one sample in a study of blood T cell repertoires in COVID-19. Measured with immunoSEQ multiplex PCR; TCRdb has only the in-frame clones, and not every one. The repertoire consists of around 190,000 clones, with about four fifths occurring once and the leading ten covering around 8%. Source material: peripheral blood. These receptors came from an older woman with COVID-19, enrolled during active disease. The CDR3 runs from the conserved cysteine through the conserved F or W. The D gene is left open where the match is weak. Only part of the rows carry a size: once, few, many, or a class if the clone is expanded.

.	TRBD2	TRBV9	TRBJ2-3	TGTGCCAGCAGCGTAGGGACTAGCGGGGGAGATACGCAGTATTTT	CASSVGTSGGDTQYF
few	TRBD1	TRBV30	TRBJ1-4	TGTGCCTGGAGGACCGGGACAGGACCGGGGGAACTGTTTTTT	CAWRTGTGPGELFF
.	.	TRBV28	TRBJ1-2	TGTGCCAGCCTAAACGAGGGCAGGGGAGACTATGGCTACACCTTC	CASLNEGRGDYGYTF
.	TRBD1	TRBV19	TRBJ1-6	TGTGCCAGTAGGACAGGGGGCAAATCACCCCTCCACTTT	CASRTGGKSPLHF
medium-sized	TRBD2	TRBV6-4	TRBJ2-3	TGTGCCAGCAGTGACGGGACTAGCGGCACAGATACGCAGTATTTT	CASSDGTSGTDTQYF
.	TRBD1	TRBV6-5	TRBJ1-4	TGTGCCAGCAGTTACAGGGGACAGGGTGGGGAAAAACTGTTTTTT	CASSYRGQGGEKLFF
.	.	TRBV19	TRBJ1-5	TGTGCCAGTAGCCTCGGGTGGGTTCAGCCCCAGCATTTT	CASSLGWVQPQHF
.	.	TRBV5-1	TRBJ2-5	TGCGCCAGCAGCTTGGACGGGACTCATGGGGAGACCCAGTACTTC	CASSLDGTHGETQYF
.	.	TRBV18	TRBJ1-1	TGTGCCAGCTCACCATCAGGGGAATTGACTGAAGCTTTCTTT	CASSPSGELTEAFF
.	.	TRBV6-1	TRBJ1-3	TGTGCCAGCAGTGAAACTGGTTACACCATATATTTT	CASSETGYTIYF
.	.	TRBV5-1	TRBJ1-4	TGCGCCAGCCGCCGAGGACAAATAGAAAAACTGTTTTTT	CASRRGQIEKLFF
.	.	TRBV19	TRBJ1-5	TGTGCCAGTAGTATAGACGAGGGTTTGAATAGCAATCAGCCCCAGCATTTT	CASSIDEGLNSNQPQHF
.	TRBD2	TRBV7-2	TRBJ2-7	TGTGCCAGCAGCTTAGGGGGAGGGTTGGGGAGTAAGCAGTACTTC	CASSLGGGLGSKQYF
.	.	TRBV13	TRBJ1-2	TGTGCCAGCAGCCGGGGAGGTGGCTACACCTTC	CASSRGGGYTF
.	TRBD2	TRBV5-1	TRBJ2-3	TGCGCCAGCAGCTTGGTGGGGGGGTCTCCTAGCACAGATACGCAGTATTTT	CASSLVGGSPSTDTQYF
.	.	TRBV3-1/TRBV3-2	TRBJ2-3	TGTGCCAGCAGCCAATCAGGGGCAGGCACAGATACGCAGTATTTT	CASSQSGAGTDTQYF
few	.	TRBV12-3/TRBV12-4	TRBJ2-5	TGTGCCAGCAGCTTCCTTCGGGAGACCCAGTACTTC	CASSFLRETQYF
.	TRBD1	TRBV9	TRBJ1-2	TGTGCCAGCAGCAAAGGGACAGGAGGCTACACCTTC	CASSKGTGGYTF
.	.	TRBV10-3	TRBJ2-7	TGTGCCGGTTCGACAGGCCAGGGGGAGCAGTACTTC	CAGSTGQGEQYF
.	.	TRBV6-5	TRBJ1-5	TGTGCCAGCATACAGAGCGGGGTGGAGGTTCAGCCCCAGCATTTT	CASIQSGVEVQPQHF
.	.	TRBV2	TRBJ2-1	TGTGCCAGCAGGAGTCGGAGCGGATACAATGAGCAGTTCTTC	CASRSRSGYNEQFF
.	.	TRBV7-9	TRBJ2-3	TGTGCCAGCAGCCCAGGGGTTGTAGACACAGATACGCAGTATTTT	CASSPGVVDTDTQYF
.	TRBD1	TRBV7-8	TRBJ1-5	TGTGCCAGCAGCCCGCCCGGGACAGGCCGCAATCAGCCCCAGCATTTT	CASSPPGTGRNQPQHF
.	.	TRBV27	TRBJ2-1	TGTGCCAGCAGCTACTACAATGAGCAGTTCTTC	CASSYYNEQFF
.	.	TRBV6-9	TRBJ2-5	TGTGCCAGCGCGGGGTGTTGGGAAGAGACCCAGTACTTC	CASAGCWEETQYF
.	TRBD1	TRBV9	TRBJ2-5	TGTGCCAGCAGCGCCGACAGGGGTGGCGGGGAGACCCAGTACTTC	CASSADRGGGETQYF
.	TRBD2	TRBV5-1	TRBJ2-5	TGCGCCAGCAGTTCCGTGAAGCGGGGATCGTACCAAGAGACCCAGTACTTC	CASSSVKRGSYQETQYF
.	TRBD1	TRBV7-6	TRBJ1-6	TGTGCCAGCAGCCCCCAGGGGGCCCATACAAATTCACCCCTCCACTTT	CASSPQGAHTNSPLHF
.	TRBD2	TRBV11-3	TRBJ2-5	TGTGCCAGCAGCTTAGATAGCGGGCGGACGTACTTC	CASSLDSGRTYF
.	.	TRBV4-2	TRBJ1-3	TGTGCCAGCAGCTTCTCGGGACTTGGAAACACCATATATTTT	CASSFSGLGNTIYF
.	TRBD2	TRBV20-1	TRBJ2-1	TGCAGTGCTAGTAGACTAGCGGCCTACAATGAGCAGTTCTTC	CSASRLAAYNEQFF
.	TRBD1	TRBV29-1	TRBJ2-1	TGCAGCGTTGAAAGCAGGGTCCAGGGGGAACAGTTCTTC	CSVESRVQGEQFF
.	.	TRBV13	TRBJ1-3	TGTGCCAGCAGCTTCTCGGACCACGGGAGCTCTGGAAACACCATATATTTT	CASSFSDHGSSGNTIYF
.	.	TRBV13	TRBJ2-7	TGTGCCAGCAGCCCAAGGGGGAGCGCGAGCTCCTACGAGCAGTACTTC	CASSPRGSASSYEQYF
.	.	TRBV20-1	TRBJ1-1	TGCAGTGCAGAAAGAGACACTGAAGCTTTCTTT	CSAERDTEAFF
.	TRBD1	TRBV19	TRBJ1-2	TGTGCCAGTAGTACACCCCCGGGACAGGGAAACTATGGCTACACCTTC	CASSTPPGQGNYGYTF
.	TRBD2	TRBV5-1	TRBJ2-3	TGCGCCAGCAGCTCGGGACTAGCGGGGGGTTATCCTAGCACAGATACGCAGTATTTT	CASSSGLAGGYPSTDTQYF
.	.	TRBV9	TRBJ2-1	TGTGCCAGCAGCACTTTCGATGAGCAGTTCTTC	CASSTFDEQFF
.	.	TRBV5-6	TRBJ2-3	TGTGCCAGCAGCCAAAGGCACGGGGGAGGAGATACGCAGTATTTT	CASSQRHGGGDTQYF
.	.	TRBV6-5	TRBJ2-7	TGTGCCAGCAGTTACGCCGACAGGAACTACGAGCAGTACTTC	CASSYADRNYEQYF
once	.	TRBV6-6	TRBJ1-3	TGTGCCAGCAGTCCCGACAGGACGCTCTCTGGAAACACCATATATTTT	CASSPDRTLSGNTIYF
.	.	TRBV21-1	TRBJ1-1	TGTGCCAGCAGCAGACAGGGGACAGGCACTGAAGCTTTCTTT	CASSRQGTGTEAFF
.	TRBD2	TRBV11-2	TRBJ2-1	TGTGCCAGCAGCCCCCGCGGGAGATCCTACAATGAGCAGTTCTTC	CASSPRGRSYNEQFF
.	.	TRBV27	TRBJ1-4	TGTGCCAGCAGTTTAGTAGGGAGGGGTGAAAAACTGTTTTTT	CASSLVGRGEKLFF
once	TRBD1	TRBV29-1	TRBJ1-2	TGCAGCGCAGGCCGGGACAGAAACTATGGCTACACCTTC	CSAGRDRNYGYTF
.	.	TRBV27	TRBJ1-5	TGTGCCAGCAGTTGGCGAGGGAGGGGTCAGCCCCAGCATTTT	CASSWRGRGQPQHF
.	TRBD2	TRBV5-1	TRBJ2-1	TGCGCCAGCAGCTTGGCCGAGGCGGGGGGTCCATATGAGCAGTTCTTC	CASSLAEAGGPYEQFF
few	TRBD1	TRBV7-9	TRBJ1-2	TGTGCCAGCAGCTTAGCGACAGGGGTCTACTATGGCTACACCTTC	CASSLATGVYYGYTF
few	TRBD1	TRBV6-6	TRBJ1-1	TGTGCCAGCAGTTTAACAGGGGGCGCGGTTGAAGCTTTCTTT	CASSLTGGAVEAFF
.	TRBD1	TRBV29-1	TRBJ2-1	TGCAGCCTGGGGGCAGGGGGATACAATGAGCAGTTCTTC	CSLGAGGYNEQFF
.	.	TRBV5-4	TRBJ1-2	TGTGCCAGCAGCTTGGCCCGACAGAACTATGGCTACACCTTC	CASSLARQNYGYTF
once	.	TRBV28	TRBJ1-5	TGTGCCAGCTTAGTTAGGGGTATAGGCGGTCAGCCCCAGCATTTT	CASLVRGIGGQPQHF
.	TRBD1	TRBV9	TRBJ1-2	TGTGCCACATTAGGGACCGACTCCCCGGACAGGGTAAATGAATATGGCTACACCTTC	CATLGTDSPDRVNEYGYTF
.	TRBD1	TRBV2	TRBJ1-1	TGTGCCAGCAGCCTAAGACAGGGTGGGAACACTGAAGCTTTCTTT	CASSLRQGGNTEAFF
.	TRBD1	TRBV13	TRBJ1-3	TGTGCCAGCAGCTGGAACAGGGGCTCTGGAAACACCATATATTTT	CASSWNRGSGNTIYF
.	.	TRBV6-4	TRBJ1-6	TGTGCCAGCAGTGACTCCGGACAGTATAATTCACCCCTCCACTTT	CASSDSGQYNSPLHF
.	.	TRBV6-5	TRBJ1-1	TGTGCCAGCAGAATGGACAACTTGAACACTGAAGCTTTCTTT	CASRMDNLNTEAFF
.	TRBD2	TRBV7-9	TRBJ2-1	TGTGCCAGCAGCTCCGGACTAGCAGGAAACAATGAGCAGTTCTTC	CASSSGLAGNNEQFF
.	.	TRBV7-2	TRBJ1-5	TGTGCCAGCAGCTTAGGCGGGGAGATGCAGCCCCAGCATTTT	CASSLGGEMQPQHF